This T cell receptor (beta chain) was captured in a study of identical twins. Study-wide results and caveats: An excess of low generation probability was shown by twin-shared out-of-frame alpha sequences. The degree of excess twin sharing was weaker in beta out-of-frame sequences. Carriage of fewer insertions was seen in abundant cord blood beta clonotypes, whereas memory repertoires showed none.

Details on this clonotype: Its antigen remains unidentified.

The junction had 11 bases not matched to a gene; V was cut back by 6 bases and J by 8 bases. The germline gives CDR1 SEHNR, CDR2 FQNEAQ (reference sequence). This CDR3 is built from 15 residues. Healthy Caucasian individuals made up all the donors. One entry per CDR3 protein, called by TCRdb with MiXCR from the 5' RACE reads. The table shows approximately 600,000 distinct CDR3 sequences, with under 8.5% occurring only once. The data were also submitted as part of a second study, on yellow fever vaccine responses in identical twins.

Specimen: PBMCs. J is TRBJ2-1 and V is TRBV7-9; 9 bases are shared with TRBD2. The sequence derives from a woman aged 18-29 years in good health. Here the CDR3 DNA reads TGTGCCAGCAGACCCAGCGGGGGGCGGGCACATGAGCAGTTCTTC. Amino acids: CASRPSGGRAHEQFF.